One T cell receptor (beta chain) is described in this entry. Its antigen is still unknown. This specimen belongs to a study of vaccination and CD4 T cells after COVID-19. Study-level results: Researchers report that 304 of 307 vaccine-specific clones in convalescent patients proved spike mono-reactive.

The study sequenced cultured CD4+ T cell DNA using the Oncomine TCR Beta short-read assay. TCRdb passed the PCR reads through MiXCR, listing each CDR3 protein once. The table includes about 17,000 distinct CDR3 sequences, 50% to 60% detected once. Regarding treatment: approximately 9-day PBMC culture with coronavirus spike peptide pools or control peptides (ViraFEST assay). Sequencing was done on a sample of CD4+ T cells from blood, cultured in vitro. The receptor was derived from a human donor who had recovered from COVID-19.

The CDR3 DNA follows: TGTGCCAGCATGGGAAACACTGAAGCTTTCTTT. Its translation: CASMGNTEAFF. The chain is built from TRBV28 and TRBJ1-1; no reliable D call. The germline CDR1 and CDR2 sequences are MDHEN and SYDVKM. Trimming took off 7 bases at V and 2 bases at J, with 5 bases between the two ends. The CDR3 covers 11 residues. The full variable domain, rest sourced from reference TRBV28 and TRBJ1-1, is DVKVTQSSRYLVKRTGEKVFLECVQDMDHENMFWYRQDPGLGLRLIYFSYDVKMKEKGDIPEGYSVSREKKERFSLILESASTNQTSMYLCASMGNTEAFFGQGTRLTVV.